The 29 T cell receptor beta chains in this list originate from one sample, sequenced in a study of blood T cells in healthy people across ages. For the second PCR, which ran for about 6 to 11 cycles, a sample-barcoded 5' primer and a J-beta primer mix were used. TCRdb independently ran MiXCR on the 5' RACE reads; one entry per CDR3 protein. The table records approximately 780,000 distinct CDR3 sequences, roughly 25% of them present only once. These data were also reused for a study on T cells of mothers and their children.

Sequenced material: blood. Source of these receptors: a boy younger than 18 in good health.

In its sample, this clonotype was seen a few times. The chain has TRBV20-1 and TRBJ1-1; D not resolved. V was clipped by 4 bases and J by 9 bases, with 18 bases between them. This CDR3 has 13 residues. Germline CDR1 reads DFQATT; CDR2 reads SNEGSKA (reference sequence). CDR3 loop: CSANPTGRRQAFF. The DNA of the CDR3 is TGCAGTGCTAACCCGACGGGGAGACGACAAGCTTTCTTT.

This rearrangement joins TRBV2 to TRBJ2-7; D is ambiguous. Trimming took 2 bases from V and 4 from J, leaving 3 bases between them. The germline CDR1 and CDR2 sequences are SNHLY and FYNNEI. The CDR3 consists of 11 residues. CDR3 amino acids: CASSEQYEQYF. Written as DNA, the CDR3 is TGTGCCAGCAGTGAACAGTACGAGCAGTACTTC. Supplemented by reference TRBV2 and TRBJ2-7, the full variable domain reads EPEVTQTPSHQVTQMGQEVILRCVPISNHLYFYWYRQILGQKVEFLVSFYNNEISEKSEIFDDQFSVERPDGSNFTLKIRSTKLEDSAMYFCASSEQYEQYFGPGTRLTVT.

This clonotype was observed a handful of times. The rearrangement links TRBV20-1 to TRBJ1-2; tentatively, D is TRBD1 (6 bases). The CDR3 has 11 residues. Per germline, CDR1 DFQATT and CDR2 SNEGSKA (reference sequence). Trimming removed 6 bases at V and 8 bases at J, with 13 bases between. The CDR3 is CSAGRGQGYTF. The DNA of the CDR3 is TGCAGTGCAGGCAGGGGCCAAGGCTACACCTTC.

This clonotype was seen more than once but under ten times. The V gene is TRBV5-1, the J gene TRBJ2-7; possibly TRBD1 or TRBD2 for D (6 bases each). CDR1 and CDR2 (germline): SGHRS, YFSETQ. With 3 bases removed from V and 0 bases from J, the gap between germline ends came to 13 bases. The CDR3 covers 15 residues. The CDR3 is CASSWTTGSSYEQYF. The CDR3 DNA reads TGCGCCAGCAGCTGGACTACAGGGAGCTCCTACGAGCAGTACTTC. The full variable domain, completed using reference TRBV5-1 and TRBJ2-7, is KAGVTQTPRYLIKTRGQQVTLSCSPISGHRSVSWYQQTPGQGLQFLFEYFSETQRNKGNFPGRFSGRQFSNSRSEMNVSTLELGDSALYLCASSWTTGSSYEQYFGPGTRLTVT.

About this clonotype: Compared with germline, one end of the junction differs, possibly owing to a read error. V and J are TRBV20-1 and TRBJ2-1; 8 positions agree with TRBD2. Germline CDR1 DFQATT, CDR2 SNEGSKA (reference sequence). This CDR3 is built from 13 residues. Written as DNA, the CDR3 is TGCAGTGCTAGCCTCGGGGGGGTCAATGAGCAGTCCTTC. Its translation: CSASLGGVNEQSF.

V is TRBV10-1 and J is TRBJ2-7; TRBD2 aligns across 11 bases. Germline V gives CDR1 WNHNN, CDR2 SYGVQD (reference sequence). The CDR3 sequence is 14 residues long. After removal of 6 bases from V and 2 bases from J, the junction contained 3 bases not matched to a gene. The DNA for the CDR3 is TGCGCCAGCAGGGGACTAGCGGATCCCTACGAGCAGTACTTC. It codes for CASRGLADPYEQYF.

This clonotype was counted once. Here the CDR3 DNA reads TGCAGCGTCCCGTCGGGCACAGATACGCAGTATTTT. Its translation: CSVPSGTDTQYF. The rearrangement links TRBV29-1 to TRBJ2-3, with D unresolved. Trimming took off 6 bases at V and 1 base at J, with 8 bases between the two ends. CDR1 and CDR2 from the germline V gene are SQVTM and ANQGSEA. The CDR3 runs 12 residues.

This rearrangement joins TRBV20-1 to TRBJ2-4; TRBD1 agrees at 7 bases. Germline V gene sequence: CDR1 DFQATT, CDR2 SNEGSKA (reference sequence). This CDR3 is 14 amino acids long. The V and J ends lost 5 bases and 0 bases, in that order; junction bases with no gene match: 4. CDR3 coding DNA: TGCAGTGCTCTTACAGGGGTAGCCAAAAACATTCAGTACTTC. Amino acid sequence: CSALTGVAKNIQYF.

A few counts support this clonotype. One end of the junction does not line up with germline, which may come from a read error. This chain connects TRBV2 to TRBJ2-5, with TRBD2 matching 13 bases. CDR1 and CDR2 (germline): SNHLY, FYNNEI. This CDR3 has 14 residues. The CDR3 nucleotides are TGTGCCATACGGACTAGCGGGGGACAAGAGACCCAGTGCTTC. Its protein product is CAIRTSGGQETQCF. The full variable domain, rest sourced from reference TRBV2 and TRBJ2-5, is EPEVTQTPSHQVTQMGQEVILRCVPISNHLYFYWYRQILGQKVEFLVSFYNNEISEKSEIFDDQFSVERPDGSNFTLKIRSTKLEDSAMYFCAIRTSGGQETQCFGPGTRLLVL.

V and J are TRBV20-1 and TRBJ2-4, with 12 nucleotides matching TRBD2. V was clipped by 5 bases and J by 3 bases; unmatched bases: 5. Germline CDR1 is DFQATT and CDR2 is SNEGSKA (reference sequence). This CDR3 is 15 amino acids long. The CDR3 DNA is TGCAGTGCTGAGACTAGCGGGGGAGTCAAAAACATTCAGTACTTC. Its protein is CSAETSGGVKNIQYF.

This clonotype occurred a few times. This sequence joins TRBV10-1 and TRBJ2-5; 7 bases align to TRBD1. The last part of the DNA fits TRBJ2-7 better; the J call may be wrong. Germline lookup yields CDR1 WNHNN and CDR2 SYGVQD (reference sequence). The CDR3 extends over 13 amino acids. The CDR3 nucleotides are TGCGCCAGCAGTTCCGGGACAGTCGGCGAGCAGTACTTC. Protein sequence: CASSSGTVGEQYF.

This clonotype was observed a handful of times. One junction end does not reproduce the germline sequence, and a read error may be involved. The CDR3 DNA sequence: TGTGCCAGCAGCTTTATGCGACAGGGGGCTATCTATGGCCACACCTTC. This translates into CASSFMRQGAIYGHTF. V is TRBV7-2 and J is TRBJ1-2, with 10 bases fitting TRBD1. The CDR3 sequence is 16 residues long. Germline V CDR1 and CDR2: SGHTA, FQGNSA.

This clonotype was counted only a few times. The V gene is TRBV4-1, the J gene TRBJ1-5; 11 bases map to TRBD1. The CDR3 covers 16 residues. The V and J ends lost 4 bases and 5 bases, in that order; junction bases with no gene match: 7. Germline-derived CDR1 and CDR2 are MGHRA and YSYEKL. CDR3 in DNA: TGCGCCAGCAGCCCCCAGGGACAGGGGGTAGATCAGCCCCAGCATTTT. This translates into CASSPQGQGVDQPQHF.

In nucleotides, the CDR3 is TGTGCCATCAAGGACAGGGGGCTTTCTAGCACAGATACGCAGTATTTT. Protein: CAIKDRGLSSTDTQYF. V gene TRBV10-3 combines with J gene TRBJ2-3; TRBD1 matches at 11 bases. The V segment lost 7 bases and the J segment 0 bases; nucleotides outside the gene matches: 6. CDR1 and CDR2 from the germline V gene are ENHRY and SYGVKD. This CDR3 spans 16 amino acids.

This rearrangement joins TRBV6-5 to TRBJ1-4; tentatively, D is TRBD1 (5 bases). Germline assignment: CDR1 MNHEY and CDR2 SVGAGI. V lost 6 bases and J lost 7, with 18 bases in between. This CDR3 spans 15 amino acids. The CDR3 DNA follows: TGTGCCAGCAGGCCCCCGGGGGGGAATCGTGAAAAACTGTTTTTT. It yields the protein CASRPPGGNREKLFF.

This clonotype has a handful of counts. This chain joins TRBV5-1 and TRBJ2-1; D possibly matches TRBD1 or TRBD2 (5 bases each). V was cut by 2 bases and J by 4 bases, with 19 bases left in between. The CDR3 runs to 17 residues. Germline-derived CDR1 and CDR2 are SGHRS and YFSETQ. The DNA for the CDR3 is TGCGCCAGCAGCTTAAGGATTGGGGGAGCAGGGTACAATGAGCAGTTCTTC. Its protein is CASSLRIGGAGYNEQFF.

The chain joins TRBV5-1 to TRBJ2-2; 10 nucleotides match TRBD1. After removal of 0 bases from V and 4 bases from J, the junction contained 3 bases not matched to a gene. The CDR3 is made up of 16 amino acids. The germline CDR1 and CDR2 sequences are SGHRS and YFSETQ. The CDR3 DNA reads TGCGCCAGCAGCTTGGCCGGGACAGGGGTCACCGGGGAGCTGTTTTTT. Translation gives CASSLAGTGVTGELFF.

The chain joins TRBV2 to TRBJ2-7; maybe TRBD1 (5 bases). Trimming removed 6 bases at V and 2 bases at J, with 14 bases between. CDR1 is SNHLY and CDR2 is FYNNEI in the germline V gene. This CDR3 has 14 amino acids. CDR3 sequence reads: CASRPGLITYEQYF. For the CDR3, the DNA is TGTGCCAGCAGACCAGGGTTAATCACCTACGAGCAGTACTTC.

The chain links TRBV15 to TRBJ1-6; tentative D call: TRBD1 (6 bases). Trimming removed 2 bases from V and 5 bases from J, with 7 bases in between. This CDR3 is built from 14 residues. CDR1 LNHNV and CDR2 YYDKDF come from the germline V gene (reference sequence). CDR3 loop: CATSRQGNNSPLHF. The CDR3 DNA reads TGTGCCACCAGCAGACAGGGGAATAATTCACCCCTCCACTTT.

The chain has TRBV7-8 and TRBJ2-5; D might be TRBD2 (6 bases). Looked up from germline, CDR1 is SGHVS and CDR2 is FQNEAQ. The CDR3 covers 15 residues. The V gene lost 2 bases and the J gene lost 5 bases, with 15 bases spanning the gap. The CDR3 coding sequence is TGTGCCAGCAGCTTACGGCCAGGGAGGTGGGAGACCCAGTACTTC. It codes for CASSLRPGRWETQYF.

The gene calls are TRBV29-1 and TRBJ2-5; D ambiguous. Germline lookup yields CDR1 SQVTM and CDR2 ANQGSEA. The CDR3 loop spans 12 amino acids. V was trimmed by 4 bases and J by 2 bases, leaving 8 bases between them. CDR3 region: CSVAFGQETQYF. The CDR3 DNA is TGCAGCGTTGCATTTGGGCAAGAGACCCAGTACTTC.

The V call is TRBV6-6, the J call TRBJ1-2; 7 bases align to TRBD1. The CDR3 has 12 amino acids. CDR1 and CDR2 from the germline V gene are MNHNY and SVGAGI (reference sequence). Trimming at V came to 4 bases and at J to 7 bases, leaving 3 bases not matched to a gene. CDR3 amino acids: CASSSGGTGYTF. The CDR3 DNA is TGTGCCAGCAGTTCAGGGGGAACTGGCTACACCTTC.

On this clonotype: Sequence at one end of the junction differs from germline and may be a read error. The rearrangement links TRBV6-2 or TRBV6-3 to TRBJ1-2; 8 bases match TRBD1. CDR3 length: 13 amino acids. Looked up from germline, CDR1 is MNHEY and CDR2 is SVGEGT. CDR3 nucleotide sequence: TGTGCCAGCAGTGTAGGACAGGGCTATGGCCACACCTTC. It codes for CASSVGQGYGHTF.

This rearrangement joins TRBV5-1 to TRBJ2-2; 7 positions agree with TRBD2. The CDR3 runs 15 residues. Germline V CDR1 and CDR2: SGHRS, YFSETQ. V trimming: 1 base; J trimming: 2 bases; junction bases outside the gene matches: 2. As DNA, the CDR3 is TGCGCCAGCAGCTTGCTAGCGGCTAACACCGGGGAGCTGTTTTTT. It is translated as CASSLLAANTGELFF.

The V gene is TRBV27, the J gene TRBJ1-1; D possibly corresponds to TRBD1 (6 bases). Looked up from germline, CDR1 is MNHEY and CDR2 is SMNVEV (reference sequence). The V gene lost 0 bases and the J gene lost 4 bases, with 9 bases spanning the gap. The CDR3 loop spans 14 amino acids. The CDR3 sequence: CASSLSPGATEAFF. CDR3 nucleotides: TGTGCCAGCAGTTTATCGCCGGGGGCCACTGAAGCTTTCTTT.

This clonotype was seen a few times. The chain joins TRBV20-1 to TRBJ2-7; tentatively, D is TRBD1 or TRBD2 (6 bases each). The germline V gene has CDR1 DFQATT and CDR2 SNEGSKA (reference sequence). Trimming removed 7 bases from V and 1 base from J, with 11 bases in between. The CDR3 has 12 residues. The CDR3: CSGGGGSYEQYF. The CDR3 DNA is TGCAGTGGAGGAGGGGGGTCCTACGAGCAGTACTTC.

The chain couples TRBV11-1 to TRBJ2-3, with D possibly called TRBD1 or TRBD2 (6 bases each). From germline, CDR1 is SGHAT and CDR2 FQDESV (reference sequence). The V end lost 8 bases, the J end lost 5 bases, and 14 bases lay between the germline ends. The CDR3 sequence is 13 residues long. The CDR3 bases are TGTGCCAGCTCCGGGGGCAGTGGAGATACGCAGTATTTT. Translating gives CASSGGSGDTQYF.

There are a few counts of this clonotype. The chain employs TRBV28 and TRBJ2-7; 10 bases agree with TRBD2. Trimming at V came to 6 bases and at J to 3 bases, leaving 8 bases not matched to a gene. Per the germline V gene, CDR1 is MDHEN and CDR2 is SYDVKM. The CDR3 runs 15 residues. CDR3 loop: CASREKAGGYYEQYF. The CDR3 DNA is TGTGCCAGCAGAGAAAAAGCGGGGGGGTACTACGAGCAGTACTTC.

The sample holds a few counts of this clonotype. The chain joins TRBV29-1 to TRBJ2-3, with D perhaps matching TRBD2 (7 bases). V was pared by 6 bases and J by 4 bases, with 14 bases between. Germline V gene sequence: CDR1 SQVTM, CDR2 ANQGSEA. This CDR3 has 13 amino acids. This CDR3 reads CSVWGGRSDTQYF. The DNA for the CDR3 is TGCAGCGTGTGGGGGGGCAGGTCAGATACGCAGTATTTT.